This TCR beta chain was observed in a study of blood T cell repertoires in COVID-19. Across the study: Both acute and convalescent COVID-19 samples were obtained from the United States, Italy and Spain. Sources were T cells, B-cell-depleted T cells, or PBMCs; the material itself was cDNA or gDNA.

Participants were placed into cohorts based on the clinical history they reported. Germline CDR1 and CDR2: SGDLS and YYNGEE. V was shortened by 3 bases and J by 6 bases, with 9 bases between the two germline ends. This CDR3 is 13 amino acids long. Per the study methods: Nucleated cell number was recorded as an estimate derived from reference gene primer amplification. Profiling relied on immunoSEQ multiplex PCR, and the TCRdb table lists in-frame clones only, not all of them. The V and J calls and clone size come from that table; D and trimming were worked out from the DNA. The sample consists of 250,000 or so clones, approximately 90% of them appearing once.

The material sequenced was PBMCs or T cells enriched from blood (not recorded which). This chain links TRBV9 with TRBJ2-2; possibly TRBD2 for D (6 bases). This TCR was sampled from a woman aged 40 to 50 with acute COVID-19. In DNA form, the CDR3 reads TGTGCCAGCAGCGATAGCGGCCCCGGGGAGCTGTTTTTT. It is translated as CASSDSGPGELFF.